The clone carrying this T cell receptor (beta chain) was detected many times. The antigen is not known. This entry comes from a study of T cell repertoires in cytomegalovirus infection. Looking at the study overall: CMV epitopes that were recently identified and HLA-C-restricted were used alongside well-studied HLA-B-restricted ones.

TCRdb reprocessed the reads with MiXCR, giving one entry per CDR3 protein. The data show 80,000 to 95,000 distinct CDR3 sequences, with about 29% seen just once and 71% held by the top ten. The CDR3 extends over 14 amino acids. Trimming removed 7 bases at V and 6 bases at J, with 16 bases between. Study-wide results and limits: It was HLA-C-restricted CMV-specific TCR beta clonotypes that dominated the response ex vivo.

The TCR was taken from a human donor in good health (CMV status not recorded). Some clones in this sample may be carry-over from other donors' samples. This specimen was CD8+ T cells from cultured PBMCs, taken from culture after CMV antigen stimulation. The genes are TRBV12-3 or TRBV12-4 and TRBJ2-1, with D possibly called TRBD1 or TRBD2 (5 bases each). CDR3 amino acids: CASTSGAPSNEQFF. The DNA for the CDR3 is TGTGCCAGCACCTCCGGGGCACCCAGCAATGAGCAGTTCTTC.